Listed here is a single T cell receptor beta chain. Its target is not known. At one end the junction does not follow the germline gene, possibly because of a read error. Generated by immunoSEQ multiplex PCR, the TCRdb table keeps only in-frame clones and is missing some. Of fewer than 8,500 clones in the sample, 70% to 80% were seen once. These data originate in a study of PD-1 blockade in classical Hodgkin lymphoma. Study results and caveats: Among the patients, those starting nivolumab under 1 year after ASCT were excluded. Baseline diversity in complete responders resembled that of newly diagnosed patients. TCR diversity in CD4+, not CD8+, cells rose significantly by C4D1.

CDR1 and CDR2 from the germline V gene are SSHAT and FNYEAQ (reference sequence). CDR3 size: 14 residues. Relapses following autologous stem cell transplantation were seen in all patients, with brentuximab vedotin exposure varying. CD4+ T cells were purified from thawed PBMCs by negative selection. The clonotype originates from a human donor with classical Hodgkin lymphoma. The sample here was CD4+ T cells from blood, taken at baseline. The chain is built from TRBV7-7 and TRBJ2-3; 10 positions agree with TRBD2. CDR3 protein: CASSPSGRVDTQYF. CDR3 DNA sequence: TGTGCTAGCAGCCCCAGCGGGAGGGTAGATACGCAGTATTTT.